A selection of T cell receptor beta chains follows, all from one sample in a study of beta chain features in type 1 diabetes. Sequencing used immunoSEQ multiplex PCR; TCRdb keeps in-frame clones, though not all of them. The table records more than 250,000 clones, approximately 15% of them present only once. The sequenced sample consisted of naive CD4+ T cells from blood. The receptors originated from a man aged 18-30 years with type 1 diabetes. The CDR3 runs from the conserved cysteine through the conserved F or W. The D gene is left open where the match is weak. The size entry is marked missing in some rows and otherwise reads once, few, many or a size class.

few	TRBV30	TRBJ1-2	TRBD1	CAWSRDRGRRYGYTF
few	TRBV4-2	TRBJ2-1	NA	CASSQDVRSEQFF
NA	TRBV28	TRBJ2-1	NA	CASSLIGHEQFF
few	TRBV6-1	TRBJ2-5	TRBD2	CASSASGGETQYF
NA	TRBV14	TRBJ1-1	NA	CASSQGGEAFF
many	TRBV23-1	TRBJ2-1	TRBD1	CASSLTPGQGDNEQFF
NA	TRBV2	TRBJ1-2	TRBD1	CASSGTGGYGYTF
few	TRBV5-1	TRBJ2-5	NA	CASSPSATRGETQYF
few	TRBV30	TRBJ1-5	NA	CAWSVQSNQPQHF
NA	TRBV18	TRBJ1-3	NA	CASSLTGQTFSGNTIYF
NA	TRBV14	TRBJ2-1	NA	CASSQDQTGEQFF
NA	TRBV29-1	TRBJ1-2	TRBD1	CSVDGDRVGGYTF
few	TRBV11-2	TRBJ2-7	TRBD2	CASSLELARAYEQYF
few	TRBV30	TRBJ1-1	TRBD1	CAFNDRVPFAEAFF
NA	TRBV18	TRBJ1-2	TRBD1	CASSPGQGWYGYTF
NA	TRBV21-1	TRBJ1-2	NA	CASRVLQGDYWGYTF
few	TRBV19	TRBJ2-7	NA	CASSMRILSSYEQYF
NA	TRBV2	TRBJ2-3	NA	CASVMGAGDTQYF
NA	TRBV29-1	TRBJ2-1	TRBD2	CSEPGVGGRGAWQFF
NA	TRBV27	TRBJ2-1	TRBD1	CASSLGTGGDLWQFF
few	TRBV19	TRBJ2-1	NA	CASSPRRGVSYNEQFF
few	TRBV30	TRBJ2-1	NA	CAWSVGASLNEQFF
NA	TRBV5-1	TRBJ2-1	TRBD2	CASSGGTSGRDSEQFF
NA	TRBV5-4	TRBJ2-2	TRBD2	CASSLEGSGRAITGELFF
NA	TRBV9	TRBJ2-1	NA	CASSVVSSGRHNEQFF
NA	TRBV30	TRBJ1-6	TRBD1	CAWSPGTGGFSPLHF
few	TRBV29-1	TRBJ2-3	TRBD2	CSGTSGGAADTQYF
NA	TRBV28	TRBJ2-4	TRBD2	CASSGGTSLTLKNIQYF
NA	TRBV18	TRBJ2-5	NA	CASSPSGAGETQYF
NA	TRBV19	TRBJ2-7	NA	CASRTGMAPTYEQYF
NA	TRBV5-1	TRBJ1-5	TRBD1	CASSLAGRGLEPQHF
NA	TRBV28	TRBJ1-2	NA	CASSLAGKLYGYTF
few	TRBV5-4	TRBJ2-5	TRBD1	CASSPDRGRQETQYF
few	TRBV15	TRBJ2-3	NA	CATSRVTGTDTQYF
few	TRBV7-2	TRBJ2-7	TRBD1	CASSLGQGLTYEQYF
few	TRBV29-1	TRBJ1-2	NA	CSVAGHREGNYGYTF
few	TRBV4-2	TRBJ2-1	NA	CASSHRGNNEQFF
NA	TRBV2	TRBJ1-1	TRBD1	CASSEGTGNAEAFF
NA	TRBV28	TRBJ1-5	NA	CASTPLRYQPQHF
NA	TRBV5-4	TRBJ1-1	NA	CASSSPGGTEAFF
NA	TRBV10-3	TRBJ2-5	TRBD1	CAINDRGEETQYF
few	TRBV21-1	TRBJ2-2	NA	CASSKDRRSGELFF
NA	TRBV27	TRBJ1-2	NA	CASSLLGRVLDGYTF
few	TRBV28	TRBJ1-1	NA	CASTFPSVGDGTEAFF
few	TRBV5-4	TRBJ1-2	NA	CASSFLGGIGGYTF
few	TRBV11-2	TRBJ2-7	TRBD2	CASSSGLAGVAYEQYF
NA	TRBV27	TRBJ1-1	NA	CASSLSRGSTEAFF
NA	TRBV2	TRBJ2-1	NA	CASSLGAWREEQFF
few	TRBV12-5	TRBJ2-1	NA	CASSGYNEQFF
NA	TRBV29-1	TRBJ1-2	NA	CSVHKGEANYGYTF
NA	TRBV5-1	TRBJ1-2	NA	CASRDGPREVYGYTF
few	TRBV5-5	TRBJ2-5	TRBD1	CASSTMDRGWIGETQYF
once	TRBV28	TRBJ2-7	NA	CASSQGPSYEQYF
NA	TRBV29-1	TRBJ1-1	TRBD1	CSVRGPGTEAFF
NA	TRBV18	TRBJ2-7	TRBD1	CASSPPGQTYEQYF
few	TRBV27	TRBJ1-5	NA	CASSFRPSTDSNQPQHF
few	TRBV7-9	TRBJ2-1	NA	CASSPRRAVSYNEQFF
NA	TRBV28	TRBJ1-1	TRBD1	CASSWGQDEAFF
NA	TRBV7-8	TRBJ1-4	NA	CASSLKGEIEKLFF
NA	TRBV18	TRBJ2-7	NA	CASSPRPRQFLSYEQYF